The 6 T cell receptor beta chains below all came from one sample that was sequenced in a study of CD8 T cells in ankylosing spondylitis. TCRdb reanalysed the 5' RACE reads using MiXCR and keeps one entry per CDR3 protein. The table has under 850,000 distinct CDR3 sequences, under 20% seen once; the top ten hold around a fifth. Their antigens are not known. Findings and caveats of the study: Apparently characteristic of ankylosing spondylitis blood was a TCR beta motif (eight highly homologous variants).

Source material: blood, either unsorted or a sorted T cell fraction (not recorded which). These receptors all stem from a male donor with ankylosing spondylitis.

The chain joins TRBV7-6 to TRBJ2-3, with unresolved D. CDR1 SGHVS and CDR2 FNYEAQ come from the germline V gene. V lost 2 bases and J lost 0, with 9 bases in between. The CDR3 extends over 15 amino acids. CDR3 bases: TGTGCCAGCAGCTTACTTTTAGGGAGCACAGATACGCAGTATTTT. As protein: CASSLLLGSTDTQYF.

The table lists this clonotype with a few counts. The chain has TRBV7-9 and TRBJ2-5; TRBD2 agrees at 9 bases. With V trimmed by 2 bases and J by 4 bases, 11 bases remained unmatched. The CDR3 runs 17 residues. Per germline, CDR1 SEHNR and CDR2 FQNEAQ (reference sequence). CDR3: CASSLNPSGLALETQYF. As DNA, the CDR3 is TGTGCCAGCAGCTTAAATCCCTCTGGACTAGCGTTAGAGACCCAGTACTTC.

Ten or more counts support this clonotype. J is TRBJ1-3 and V is TRBV29-1; no firm D call. Trimming took 2 bases from V and 0 from J, leaving 11 bases between them. The CDR3 contains 15 residues. Germline V gives CDR1 SQVTM, CDR2 ANQGSEA. CDR3 sequence: CSVESVNYSGNTIYF. The CDR3 DNA is TGCAGCGTTGAATCGGTTAACTACTCTGGAAACACCATATATTTT.

The chain links TRBV7-3 to TRBJ2-2; D is possibly TRBD2 (6 bases). Germline CDR1 SGHTA, CDR2 FQGTGA. The CDR3 runs 16 residues. V was shortened by 3 bases and J by 5 bases, with 16 bases between the two germline ends. In DNA form, the CDR3 reads TGTGCCAGCAGCTTGGGAGGACCCCAGGTGACCGGGGAGCTGTTTTTT. Translating it yields CASSLGGPQVTGELFF.

This clonotype came up a few times. The chain couples TRBV20-1 to TRBJ1-1, with 8 bases lining up with TRBD1. With V trimmed by 5 bases and J by 1 base, 9 bases remained unmatched. The germline V gene encodes CDR1 DFQATT and CDR2 SNEGSKA (reference sequence). The CDR3 extends over 15 amino acids. The CDR3 loop is CSARTTGGKNTEAFF. The CDR3 nucleotides read TGCAGTGCTCGAACCACAGGGGGAAAGAACACTGAAGCTTTCTTT.

This clonotype turned up a few times. V gene TRBV7-7 combines with J gene TRBJ1-5, with no clear D. The V and J ends lost 11 bases and 5 bases respectively, with 19 bases between them. This CDR3 has 14 residues. Germline V gives CDR1 SSHAT, CDR2 FNYEAQ (reference sequence). CDR3 residues: CAVNTMGSDQPQHF. In DNA form, the CDR3 reads TGTGCCGTCAACACTATGGGGTCGGATCAGCCCCAGCATTTT.